This entry lists 9 T cell receptor beta chains sequenced from one sample in a study of blood T cell repertoires in COVID-19 (TCRdb year 2020). Libraries were made using the immunoSEQ multiplex PCR assay. TCRdb carries this immuneACCESS record with in-frame sequences only. Its versions omit some clonotypes, under half of them owing to an unresolved V gene in the studies checked, with the rest unexplained. Counted in this sample were over 85,000 clones; about 90% of them appeared once. The top ten clonotypes cover roughly 4.2% of the sample. What was sequenced was peripheral blood. These receptors were collected from a young man with acute or convalescent COVID-19.

The chain uses TRBV10-1 and TRBJ1-1; D is unclear. V was shortened by 2 bases and J by 0 bases, with 4 bases between the two germline ends. The germline gives CDR1 WNHNN, CDR2 SYGVQD (reference sequence). CDR3 length equals 13 residues. The CDR3 here is CASSESLNTEAFF. The CDR3 DNA reads TGCGCCAGCAGTGAGAGCTTGAACACTGAAGCTTTCTTT.

This chain links TRBV30 with TRBJ2-2, with D maybe TRBD1 (5 bases). The CDR3 has 15 amino acids. V was clipped by 7 bases and J by 5 bases, with 20 bases between them. Looked up from germline, CDR1 is GTSNPN and CDR2 is SVGIG (reference sequence). CDR3 sequence: CAYQDISLSTGELFF. The DNA for the CDR3 is TGTGCCTACCAGGACATTTCCCTTAGTACCGGGGAGCTGTTTTTT.

The gene calls are TRBV3-1 (or the pseudogene TRBV3-2) and TRBJ1-1, with a possible D match to TRBD1 (6 bases). This CDR3 contains 14 residues. Germline V gene lookup returns CDR1 LGHDT and CDR2 YNNKEL (reference sequence). Between the trimmed V and J ends, which lost 1 base and 5 bases, there was a span of 11 bases. The CDR3 DNA sequence: TGTGCCAGCAGCCAAGGACACGGGACAACTGAAGCTTTCTTT. Protein: CASSQGHGTTEAFF.

This chain uses TRBV5-1 with TRBJ2-1; 12 nucleotides agree with TRBD2. Germline-derived CDR1 and CDR2 are SGHRS and YFSETQ. The CDR3 runs 16 residues. V gave up 4 bases and J gave up 6 bases; unmatched junction bases: 8. The DNA for the CDR3 is TGCGCCAGCAGCGAAAGGGGACTAGCGGGCAGCAATGAGCAGTTCTTC. Translated, it gives CASSERGLAGSNEQFF.

The chain links TRBV30 to TRBJ1-1; D perhaps matches TRBD1 (6 bases). Trimming left V 3 bases short and J 0 bases short, with 23 bases between. Per germline, CDR1 GTSNPN and CDR2 SVGIG (reference sequence). This CDR3 region has 18 residues. CDR3 amino acids: CAWRPRAGRGGMNTEAFF. In DNA, the CDR3 is TGTGCCTGGAGACCGCGGGCAGGGAGGGGGGGAATGAACACTGAAGCTTTCTTT.

The chain uses TRBV6-5 and TRBJ2-7; tentative D call: TRBD2 (5 bases). The CDR3 runs to 13 residues. Trimming removed 5 bases at V and 5 bases at J, with 13 bases between. Germline assignment: CDR1 MNHEY and CDR2 SVGAGI. CDR3 sequence reads: CASSPNGLDEQYF. The CDR3 nucleotides are TGTGCCAGCAGTCCCAACGGACTGGACGAGCAGTACTTC.

The DNA for the CDR3 is TGTGCCAGCAGCCCCCGATTCGACAGCTACGAGCAGTACTTC. Its protein is CASSPRFDSYEQYF. The rearrangement links TRBV7-8 to TRBJ2-7; a possible D gene is TRBD1 (5 bases). V lost 5 bases to trimming and J lost 3 bases, with 14 bases between them. CDR1 and CDR2 (germline): SGHVS, FQNEAQ. The CDR3 sequence is 14 residues long.

V is TRBV19 and J is TRBJ1-2; 8 nucleotides align to TRBD1. After removal of 1 base from V and 6 bases from J, the junction contained 4 bases not matched to a gene. CDR1 is LNHDA and CDR2 is SQIVND in the germline V gene (reference sequence). The CDR3 consists of 14 residues. CDR3 sequence (DNA): TGTGCCAGTAGTATAGCTACGACAGGGGATGGCTACACCTTC. Translation gives CASSIATTGDGYTF.

The rearrangement joins TRBV6-1 to TRBJ1-6; a possible D gene is TRBD1 (6 bases). Germline CDR1 MNHNS, CDR2 SASEGT. The CDR3 length is 17 residues. V lost 3 bases, J lost 0 bases, and 12 bases lay in between. The CDR3 reads CASSDPTGSSYNSPLHF. CDR3 DNA sequence: TGTGCCAGCAGTGACCCCACAGGGAGCTCCTATAATTCACCCCTCCACTTT.